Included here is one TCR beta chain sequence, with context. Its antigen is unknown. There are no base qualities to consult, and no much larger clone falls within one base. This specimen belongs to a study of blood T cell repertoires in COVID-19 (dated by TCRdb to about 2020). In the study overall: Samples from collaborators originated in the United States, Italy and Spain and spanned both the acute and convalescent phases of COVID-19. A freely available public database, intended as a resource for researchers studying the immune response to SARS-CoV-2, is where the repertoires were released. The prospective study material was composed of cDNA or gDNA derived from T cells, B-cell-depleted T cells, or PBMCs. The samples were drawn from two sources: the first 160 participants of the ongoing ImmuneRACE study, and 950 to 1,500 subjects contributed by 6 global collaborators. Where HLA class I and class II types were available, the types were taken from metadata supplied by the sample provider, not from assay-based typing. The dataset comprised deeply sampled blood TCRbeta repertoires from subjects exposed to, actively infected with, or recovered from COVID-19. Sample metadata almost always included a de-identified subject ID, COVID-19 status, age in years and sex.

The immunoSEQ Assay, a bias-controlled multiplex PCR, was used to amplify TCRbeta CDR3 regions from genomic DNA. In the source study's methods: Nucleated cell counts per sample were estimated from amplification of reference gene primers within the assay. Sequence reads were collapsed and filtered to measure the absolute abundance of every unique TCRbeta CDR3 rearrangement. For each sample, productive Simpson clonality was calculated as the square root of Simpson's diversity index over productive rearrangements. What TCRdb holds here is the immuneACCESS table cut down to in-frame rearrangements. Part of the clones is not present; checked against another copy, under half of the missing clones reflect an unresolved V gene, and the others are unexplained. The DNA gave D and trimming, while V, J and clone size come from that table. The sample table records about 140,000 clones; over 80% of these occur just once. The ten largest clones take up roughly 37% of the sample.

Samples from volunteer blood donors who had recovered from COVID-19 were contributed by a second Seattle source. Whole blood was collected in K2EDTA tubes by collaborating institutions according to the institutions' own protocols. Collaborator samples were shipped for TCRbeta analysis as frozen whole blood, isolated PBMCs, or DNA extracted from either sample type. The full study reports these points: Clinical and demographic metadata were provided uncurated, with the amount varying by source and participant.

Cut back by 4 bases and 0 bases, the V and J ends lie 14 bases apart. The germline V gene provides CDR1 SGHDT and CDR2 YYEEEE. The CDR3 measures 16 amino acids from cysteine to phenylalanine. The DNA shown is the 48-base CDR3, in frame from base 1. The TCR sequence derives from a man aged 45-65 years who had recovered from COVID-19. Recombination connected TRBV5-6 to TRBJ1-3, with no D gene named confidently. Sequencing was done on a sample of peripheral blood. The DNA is TGTGCCAGCAGCATGAGCGCGTTTAGCTCTGGAAACACCATATATTTT. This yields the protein CASSMSAFSSGNTIYF.